The clone carrying this TCR beta chain was counted at least ten times. This sample was included in a study of blood T cells in healthy people across ages. V was trimmed by 8 bases and J by 8 bases, leaving 12 bases between them. Looked up from germline, CDR1 is MNHNS and CDR2 is SASEGT. This CDR3 spans 11 amino acids. A sample-barcoded 5' primer and a J-beta primer mix were used in a second PCR of roughly 7 to 11 cycles. TCRdb passed the 5' RACE reads through MiXCR, listing each CDR3 protein once. The repertoire holds 1.5 million to 2 million distinct CDR3 sequences, with around 40% as singletons. The TCR originated in a human donor in good health. The chain employs TRBV6-1 and TRBJ1-2, with D hard to call. What was sequenced was blood. The DNA for the CDR3 is TGTGCCAGCTGGAAGTCAGGCGGCTACACCTTC. It translates to CASWKSGGYTF.